The 15 T cell receptor beta chains in this list originate from one sample, sequenced in a study of early T cells in non-severe SARS-CoV-2 infection. TCRdb passed the 5' RACE reads through MiXCR, listing each CDR3 protein once. The repertoire holds tens of thousands of distinct CDR3 sequences, with less than 8% as singletons. Sequencing used whole blood. The receptors were sampled from an adult who was a healthcare worker with PCR-confirmed SARS-CoV-2 infection or an uninfected control (not recorded which).

The chain employs TRBV5-1 and TRBJ2-3; the D gene is possibly TRBD2 (6 bases). With 4 bases removed from V and 1 base from J, the gap between germline ends came to 13 bases. The germline CDR1 and CDR2 sequences are SGHRS and YFSETQ. This CDR3 has 15 residues. The CDR3 loop reads CASSLGTYGTDTQYF. CDR3 nucleotide sequence: TGCGCCAGCAGCCTTGGGACTTACGGCACAGATACGCAGTATTTT.

This clonotype has just a few counts. The chain links TRBV12-3 or TRBV12-4 to TRBJ2-2, with D unclear. The CDR3 runs to 13 residues. The germline V and J ends were trimmed by 6 bases and 7 bases, with 12 bases remaining between them. Here the CDR3 DNA reads TGTGCCAGCAGCTCCCGACTGGGCGGGGAGCTGTTTTTT. Translated: CASSSRLGGELFF.

Many counts were recorded for this clonotype. V usage is TRBV6-2 or TRBV6-3 and J usage is TRBJ2-7, with D perhaps matching TRBD2 (6 bases). The CDR3 has 14 residues. V was pared by 8 bases and J by 5 bases, with 19 bases between. Germline V lookup: CDR1 MNHEY, CDR2 SVGEGT. DNA for the CDR3: TGTGCCAGCGGGGACTCGGGGATGTTACACGAGCAGTACTTC. Its translation is CASGDSGMLHEQYF.

This chain uses TRBV6-2 or TRBV6-3 with TRBJ2-1; TRBD2 aligns across 7 bases. CDR1 is MNHEY and CDR2 is SVGEGT in the germline V gene. After removal of 5 bases from V and 4 bases from J, the junction contained 11 bases not matched to a gene. CDR3 length: 16 amino acids. Here the CDR3 reads CASSNGGIWGYNEQFF. As DNA, the CDR3 is TGTGCCAGCAGTAACGGGGGGATCTGGGGTTACAATGAGCAGTTCTTC.

The sample holds one count of this clonotype. This may arise from a read error, as a much more abundant clone is one base away. As DNA, the CDR3 is TGTGCCAGCAGGAGTCGTGCATGGGCCGATAATTCACCCCTCCACTTT. Protein sequence: CASRSRAWADNSPLHF. The V and J genes are TRBV4-2 and TRBJ1-6, with D unclear. Germline-derived CDR1 and CDR2 are LGHNA and YNFKEQ. Trimming stripped 6 bases from V and 5 bases from J, with 17 bases between. CDR3 size: 16 residues.

This clonotype was recorded once. V and J are TRBV7-2 and TRBJ2-1, with 16 bases aligning to TRBD2. Trimming took 3 bases from V and 7 from J; bases not matched to a gene: 3. This CDR3 contains 16 residues. The germline gives CDR1 SGHTA, CDR2 FQGNSA. The CDR3, as DNA: TGTGCCAGCAGCTTGGGACTAGCGGGAGGGAGGAATGAGCAGTTCTTC. Protein product: CASSLGLAGGRNEQFF.

This clonotype was detected ten times or more. This sequence joins TRBV6-6 and TRBJ2-7; the D is unclear. Germline V gene lookup returns CDR1 MNHNY and CDR2 SVGAGI (reference sequence). The V gene lost 0 bases and the J gene lost 0 bases, with 6 bases spanning the gap. This CDR3 is built from 14 residues. The CDR3 sequence: CASSYSGGSYEQYF. The CDR3 DNA is TGTGCCAGCAGTTACTCGGGCGGCTCCTACGAGCAGTACTTC.

The chain couples TRBV20-1 to TRBJ1-4; 7 nucleotides match TRBD1. Germline V lookup: CDR1 DFQATT, CDR2 SNEGSKA (reference sequence). This CDR3 region has 15 residues. J gave up 5 bases and V 4 bases, and 10 bases lay outside the gene matches. This CDR3 is CSATKGAGSNEKLFF. The CDR3 nucleotides read TGCAGTGCTACTAAGGGGGCGGGGAGCAATGAAAAACTGTTTTTT.

This clonotype was detected a few times. V gene TRBV7-2 combines with J gene TRBJ2-1, with 10 bases matching TRBD1. Germline V gene lookup returns CDR1 SGHTA and CDR2 FQGNSA. This CDR3 spans 16 amino acids. After removal of 5 bases from V and 2 bases from J, the junction contained 6 bases not matched to a gene. The CDR3 reads CASSMAGTGAYNEQFF. CDR3 coding DNA: TGTGCCAGCAGCATGGCCGGGACAGGGGCCTACAATGAGCAGTTCTTC.

This clonotype was found a few times. CDR3 sequence: CASTKGPKMSLETQYF. CDR3 nucleotide sequence: TGTGCCAGCACTAAAGGCCCTAAGATGTCCCTAGAGACCCAGTACTTC. The rearrangement links TRBV12-3 or TRBV12-4 to TRBJ2-5; D unclear. The V end was cut by 7 bases, the J end by 4 bases, with 22 bases between. The length of the CDR3 is 16 residues.

This clonotype was detected ten times or more. The chain recombines TRBV20-1 with TRBJ2-7; 8 bases fit TRBD2. The CDR3 loop spans 14 amino acids. Germline V lookup: CDR1 DFQATT, CDR2 SNEGSKA (reference sequence). With V trimmed by 3 bases and J by 5 bases, 9 bases remained unmatched. CDR3 nucleotide sequence: TGCAGTGCTAGTTATCGCGGGAGGCACGACGAGCAGTACTTC. Translating it yields CSASYRGRHDEQYF.

This chain links TRBV5-8 with TRBJ1-6; 7 nucleotides agree with TRBD1. V trimming: 4 bases; J trimming: 0 bases; junction bases outside the gene matches: 7. Germline CDR1 and CDR2: SGHTS and YDEGEE. The CDR3 is 17 amino acids. The CDR3 here is CASSSDRDRSYNSPLHF. CDR3 sequence (DNA): TGTGCCAGCAGCAGTGACAGGGATCGCTCCTATAATTCACCCCTCCACTTT.

The CDR3 DNA reads as TGTGCCAGCAGGAGGAACACTGAAGCTTTCTTT. It encodes CASRRNTEAFF. V usage is TRBV3-1 and J usage is TRBJ1-1; the D is unclear. V lost 6 bases, J lost 1 base, and 3 bases lay in between. Germline V CDR1 and CDR2: LGHDT, YNNKEL (reference sequence). This CDR3 is 11 amino acids long.

This clonotype has more than one count but fewer than ten. The chain combines TRBV20-1 with TRBJ2-3, with 10 bases identical to TRBD2. V shed 4 bases and J 2 bases; nucleotides not matched to a gene: 3. This CDR3 has 14 amino acids. Germline V gene lookup returns CDR1 DFQATT and CDR2 SNEGSKA (reference sequence). The CDR3 region is CSAILAGTTDTQYF. The CDR3, as DNA: TGCAGTGCTATACTAGCGGGGACCACAGATACGCAGTATTTT.

The V and J genes are TRBV6-1 and TRBJ2-3; 11 bases agree with TRBD1. From germline, CDR1 is MNHNS and CDR2 SASEGT. The V segment lost 6 bases and the J segment 1 base; nucleotides outside the gene matches: 6. The CDR3 runs to 16 residues. The CDR3 spells CASREDRGRRTDTQYF. The CDR3 DNA follows: TGTGCCAGCAGAGAGGACAGGGGGCGACGCACAGATACGCAGTATTTT.